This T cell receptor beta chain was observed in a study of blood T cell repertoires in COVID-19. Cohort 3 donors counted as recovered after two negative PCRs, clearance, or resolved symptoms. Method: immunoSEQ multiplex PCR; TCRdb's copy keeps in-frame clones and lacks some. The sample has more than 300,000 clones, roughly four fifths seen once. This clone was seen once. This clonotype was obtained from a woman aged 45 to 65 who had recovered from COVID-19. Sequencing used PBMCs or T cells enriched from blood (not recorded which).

CDR3 sequence (DNA): TGTGCCACCAGCACGACGTTACAACCAGGGGCAGATACGCAGTATTTT. Its translation is CATSTTLQPGADTQYF. The chain is built from TRBV15 and TRBJ2-3, with TRBD1 as a possible D gene (6 bases). The germline gives CDR1 LNHNV, CDR2 YYDKDF (reference sequence). The V end was cut by 4 bases, the J end by 4 bases, with 18 bases between. The CDR3 sequence is 16 residues long.